The rows below give T cell receptor beta chains drawn from one sample of a study of PD-1 blockade in classical Hodgkin lymphoma. Repertoires were generated with immunoSEQ multiplex PCR, while TCRdb's copy carries only in-frame clones and drops some. The data contain about 34,000 clones, about 89% of them singletons. Sequenced: CD4+ T cells from blood. Receptor source: a human donor with classical Hodgkin lymphoma. CDR3s include the opening cysteine and the closing phenylalanine or tryptophan. The D gene is left open where the match is weak. Part of the rows lack a size; the others show once, few, many or a class for expanded clones.

CDR3 length	V gene	J gene	clone size	D gene	CDR3 protein	CDR3 DNA
14	TRBV9	TRBJ1-4	-	-	CASSKTWGYEKLFF	TGTGCCAGCAGCAAGACCTGGGGGTATGAAAAACTGTTTTTT
17	TRBV7-3	TRBJ1-5	-	-	CASSPAGVAGGNQPQHF	TGTGCCAGCAGCCCTGCAGGTGTAGCAGGGGGCAATCAGCCCCAGCATTTT
13	TRBV28	TRBJ2-3	-	-	CASTPEWTDTQYF	TGTGCCAGCACCCCAGAGTGGACAGATACGCAGTATTTT
16	TRBV12-5	TRBJ1-4	-	-	CASGLMQSPLGEKLFF	TGTGCTAGTGGTTTGATGCAGTCTCCCCTCGGGGAAAAACTGTTTTTT
15	TRBV4-3	TRBJ2-7	-	TRBD2	CASSPVTSGPYEQYF	TGCGCCAGCAGCCCGGTGACTAGCGGACCCTACGAGCAGTACTTC
15	TRBV5-1	TRBJ1-6	-	-	CASSLGPGQGSPLHF	TGCGCCAGCAGCTTGGGTCCCGGGCAGGGATCACCCCTCCACTTT
14	TRBV15	TRBJ2-1	-	-	CATSTGATYNEQFF	TGTGCCACCAGCACGGGGGCCACCTACAATGAGCAGTTCTTC
16	TRBV5-1	TRBJ2-1	-	TRBD1	CASSSTPGQEYNEQFF	TGCGCCAGCAGCTCGACCCCGGGACAGGAGTACAATGAGCAGTTCTTC
15	TRBV5-1	TRBJ1-2	-	-	CASSLGGRAAYGYTF	TGCGCCAGCAGCTTGGGGGGCAGGGCGGCCTATGGCTACACCTTC
13	TRBV28	TRBJ1-2	-	-	CASIPGGFYGYTF	TGTGCCAGCATTCCCGGGGGATTCTATGGCTACACCTTC
14	TRBV15	TRBJ2-1	-	-	CATSSRGPSGEQFF	TGTGCCACCAGCAGTCGAGGCCCCTCGGGTGAGCAGTTCTTC
15	TRBV18	TRBJ1-2	once	-	CASSPSTRTGYGYTF	TGTGCCAGCTCACCCTCTACAAGAACAGGCTATGGCTACACCTTC
16	TRBV4-3	TRBJ1-2	-	TRBD1	CASSHTRRQGNYGYTF	TGCGCCAGCAGCCATACGCGGCGACAGGGGAACTATGGCTACACCTTC
17	TRBV5-8	TRBJ2-6	-	-	CASSTGQFISGANVLTF	TGTGCCAGCAGCACCGGACAGTTCATCTCTGGGGCCAACGTCCTGACTTTC